This TCR beta chain was found in a study of blood T cell repertoires in COVID-19. The table came from immunoSEQ multiplex PCR; TCRdb's copy has only in-frame clones and leaves some out. Seen here are roughly 84,000 clones, under 80% observed once, and the top ten hold about a third. Input material: peripheral blood. The sequence was collected from a man between 60 and 75 years old with COVID-19, enrolled during active disease.

The CDR3 DNA is TGCAGCGTGGGACAGCTTTTTAACTATGGCTACACCTTC. Protein product: CSVGQLFNYGYTF. J is TRBJ1-2 and V is TRBV29-1, with 7 positions matching TRBD1. The CDR3 loop spans 13 amino acids. The trim removed 6 bases at V and 1 base at J, leaving 5 bases unmatched. Germline V CDR1 and CDR2: SQVTM, ANQGSEA. Filled out from reference TRBV29-1 and TRBJ1-2, the complete variable domain reads SAVISQKPSRDICQRGTSLTIQCQVDSQVTMMFWYRQQPGQSLTLIATANQGSEATYESGFVIDKFPISRPNLTFSTLTVSNMSPEDSSIYLCSVGQLFNYGYTFGSGTRLTVV.